These T cell receptor beta chains were read from a single sample in a study of cytomegalovirus exposure and HLA in healthy donors. Method: immunoSEQ multiplex PCR; TCRdb's copy keeps in-frame clones and lacks some. The sample shows 200,000 or so clones, approximately 90% of them seen only once. The sample comprised PBMCs. These receptors all stem from a woman in her late teens or twenties in good health and CMV-seronegative. Both conserved end residues are part of each CDR3. The D gene is left open where the match is weak. The size entry is marked missing in some rows and otherwise reads once, few, many or a size class.

j_gene	abundance	v_gene	d_gene	CDR3aa	CDR3nt
TRBJ2-7	NA	TRBV27	NA	CASSLFGNSYEQYF	TGTGCCAGCAGTTTATTCGGGAACTCCTACGAGCAGTACTTC
TRBJ2-7	NA	TRBV29-1	NA	CSVITPFHNEQYF	TGCAGCGTGATAACTCCCTTTCATAACGAGCAGTACTTC
TRBJ1-1	NA	TRBV18	NA	CASSPYTGSNTEAFF	TGTGCCAGCTCACCGTACACAGGGTCGAACACTGAAGCTTTCTTT
TRBJ2-1	NA	TRBV6-6	NA	CASSFYSPDEQFF	TGTGCCAGCAGTTTCTACAGTCCCGATGAGCAGTTCTTC
TRBJ2-7	NA	TRBV5-1	NA	CASSLDRRSYEQYF	TGCGCCAGCAGCTTGGACCGGAGATCGTATGAGCAGTACTTC
TRBJ1-2	NA	TRBV20-1	NA	CRSTGYTF	TGCAGGTCTACCGGCTACACCTTC
TRBJ2-7	NA	TRBV5-1	TRBD1	CASSLIGDRPYF	TGCGCCAGCAGCTTGATTGGGGACAGACCGTACTTC
TRBJ2-3	once	TRBV9	NA	CASSVSATGDTQYF	TGTGCCAGCAGCGTATCGGCCACGGGGGATACGCAGTATTTT
TRBJ2-7	NA	TRBV6-1	TRBD1	CASLPVDRDIYEQYF	TGTGCCAGCCTACCCGTGGACAGGGACATCTACGAGCAGTACTTC
TRBJ2-1	once	TRBV5-1	TRBD2	CASTQAGNYNEQFF	TGCGCCAGCACGCAAGCGGGAAACTACAATGAGCAGTTCTTC
TRBJ2-2	NA	TRBV7-5	NA	CVRSSTLRDRNTGELFF	TGTGTCAGAAGCTCAACCCTCCGGGACAGGAACACCGGGGAGCTGTTTTTT
TRBJ1-4	once	TRBV28	NA	CASSSAANEKLFF	TGTGCCAGCAGTTCCGCGGCTAATGAAAAACTGTTTTTT
TRBJ2-1	NA	TRBV21-1	NA	CASSKSGRPHGGEGSYNEQFF	TGTGCCAGCAGCAAATCCGGGAGGCCCCATGGGGGAGAAGGCTCCTACAATGAGCAGTTCTTC
TRBJ2-3	NA	TRBV6-5	NA	CASSYSSSTDTQYF	TGTGCCAGCAGTTACTCGAGTAGCACAGATACGCAGTATTTT
TRBJ1-5	NA	TRBV4-1	NA	CASSQVPVARKNQPQHF	TGCGCCAGCAGCCAAGTGCCGGTGGCTAGGAAGAACCAGCCCCAGCATTTT
TRBJ2-7	NA	TRBV5-6	TRBD1	CASSLLQGAGTYEQYF	TGTGCCAGCAGCCTCCTCCAGGGGGCTGGTACCTACGAGCAGTACTTC
TRBJ2-7	NA	TRBV6-1	TRBD1	CASSSRTGAHEQYF	TGTGCCAGCAGTTCCCGGACAGGAGCCCACGAGCAGTACTTC
TRBJ2-5	NA	TRBV10-3	NA	CAISGVPPGETQYF	TGTGCCATCAGTGGGGTCCCCCCGGGAGAGACCCAGTACTTC
TRBJ1-2	NA	TRBV5-4	NA	CASSLPGVGNYGYTF	TGTGCCAGCAGCTTGCCGGGAGTGGGTAACTATGGCTACACCTTC
TRBJ2-2	NA	TRBV6-6	NA	CASRGAGELFF	TGTGCCAGCAGAGGAGCGGGGGAGCTGTTTTTT
TRBJ2-7	NA	TRBV29-1	NA	CSVRSDSTYEQYF	TGCAGCGTCCGGTCGGACAGCACCTACGAGCAGTACTTC
TRBJ2-1	NA	TRBV9	NA	CASSTRTVYNEQFF	TGTGCCAGCAGCACAAGGACAGTTTACAATGAGCAGTTCTTC
TRBJ2-5	NA	TRBV30	TRBD2	CAWRRGLQTSEETQYF	TGTGCCTGGAGACGGGGCCTCCAAACTAGCGAAGAGACCCAGTACTTC
TRBJ1-4	NA	TRBV5-8	TRBD1	CASSLTGGGKLFF	TGTGCCAGCAGCTTAACAGGGGGTGGGAAACTGTTTTTT
TRBJ1-4	NA	TRBV28	NA	CASSRNRSPGFEKLFF	TGTGCCAGCAGCCGAAACCGTTCCCCAGGGTTTGAAAAACTGTTTTTT
TRBJ1-1	NA	TRBV27	NA	CASSFDRMTEAFF	TGTGCCAGCAGTTTTGACAGGATGACTGAAGCTTTCTTT
TRBJ2-5	NA	TRBV6-6	NA	CASSYSGRGKETQYF	TGTGCCAGCAGTTACTCCGGTCGGGGAAAAGAGACCCAGTACTTC
TRBJ1-1	NA	TRBV28	NA	CASRVVSGVNTEAFF	TGTGCCAGCAGGGTAGTTTCGGGTGTGAACACTGAAGCTTTCTTT
TRBJ1-5	NA	TRBV18	TRBD1	CASSPLDRVMGQPQHF	TGTGCCAGCTCACCATTAGACAGGGTTATGGGTCAGCCCCAGCATTTT
TRBJ2-7	once	TRBV27	TRBD2	CASSLAGDLYEQYF	TGTGCCAGCAGTCTAGCGGGAGATCTGTACGAGCAGTACTTC
TRBJ1-6	many	TRBV30	TRBD1	CAWSATGAGNSPLHF	TGTGCCTGGAGCGCGACAGGGGCGGGTAATTCACCCCTCCACTTT